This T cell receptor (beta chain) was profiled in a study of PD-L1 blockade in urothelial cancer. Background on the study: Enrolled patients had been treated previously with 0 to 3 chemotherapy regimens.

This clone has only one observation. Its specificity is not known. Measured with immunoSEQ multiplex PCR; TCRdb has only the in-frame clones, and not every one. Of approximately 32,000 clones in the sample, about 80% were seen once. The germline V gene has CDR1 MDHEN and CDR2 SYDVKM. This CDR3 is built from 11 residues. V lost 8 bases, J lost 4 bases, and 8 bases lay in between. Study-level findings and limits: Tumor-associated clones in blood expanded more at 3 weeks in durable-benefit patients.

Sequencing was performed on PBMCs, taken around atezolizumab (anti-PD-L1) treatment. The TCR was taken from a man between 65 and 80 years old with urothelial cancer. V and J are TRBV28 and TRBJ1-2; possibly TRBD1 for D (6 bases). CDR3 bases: TGTGCCAGCGGACAGTCCTATGGCTACACCTTC. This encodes CASGQSYGYTF.